The 3 T cell receptor beta chains in this list originate from one sample, sequenced in a study of T-cell memory formation after mild COVID-19. TCRdb reprocessed the 5' RACE reads via MiXCR and lists one record per CDR3 protein. The table has about 200,000 distinct CDR3 sequences, more than 8% seen once. The specimen was PBMCs or a T cell subset sorted from them (not recorded which). The receptor source for this set is a man aged 18 to 30 who had mild COVID-19 (a few samples of this study predate the infection). Cell type and time point are not known.

The V gene is TRBV7-2, the J gene TRBJ1-6; unclear D gene. The V end lost 5 bases, the J end lost 7 bases, and 18 bases lay between the germline ends. Looked up from germline, CDR1 is SGHTA and CDR2 is FQGNSA. CDR3 size: 16 residues. DNA for the CDR3: TGTGCCAGCAGCCGACCTTCTCGGCAGTCAAATTCACCCCTCCACTTT. It yields the protein CASSRPSRQSNSPLHF.

Of note for this clonotype: A read error may account for a junction end that differs from germline. The rearrangement links TRBV11-1 to TRBJ2-7, with a weak D call TRBD2 (6 bases). The CDR3 has 15 residues. The germline gives CDR1 SGHAT, CDR2 FQDESV (reference sequence). The CDR3 reads CASSPRRDGSYEKYF. The CDR3 bases are TGTGCCAGCAGCCCCAGGCGGGACGGCTCCTACGAGAAGTACTTC.

The chain joins TRBV12-3 or TRBV12-4 to TRBJ1-5; D gene ambiguous. CDR3 length: 14 residues. Trimming left V 2 bases short and J 0 bases short, with 5 bases between. The CDR3 spells CASSLLYSNQPQHF. The DNA of the CDR3 is TGTGCCAGCAGTTTATTGTATAGCAATCAGCCCCAGCATTTT.